These 14 T cell receptor beta chains originate from one sample sequenced in a study of regulatory T cells in long-lasting Graves disease. The TCR beta library used iRepertoire HTBI primers with Arm-PCR amplification of CDR3. Via MiXCR, TCRdb re-called the multiplex PCR reads, giving one row per CDR3 protein. The sample includes fewer than 550,000 distinct CDR3 sequences, roughly 21% of them seen just once. Documented time point: persistent/refractory GD, antithyroid drugs over 5 years with positive TRAb. With RNA extracted from PBMCs as input, the TCR library was made. The material was peripheral blood mononuclear cells (PBMCs), obtained when the disease was refractory, from a patient treated with antithyroid drugs. These receptor sequences come from a female donor with Graves disease.

This chain links TRBV19 with TRBJ2-7; TRBD1 matches at 7 bases. The CDR3 has 14 residues. Germline V gene data show CDR1 as LNHDA and CDR2 as SQIVND (reference sequence). Trimming at V came to 1 base and at J to 3 bases, leaving 3 bases not matched to a gene. The CDR3 sequence: CASSIGTGFYEQYF. The CDR3 DNA sequence: TGTGCCAGTAGTATAGGGACAGGCTTCTACGAGCAGTACTTC. The whole variable domain, remainder taken from reference TRBV19 and TRBJ2-7, is DGGITQSPKYLFRKEGQNVTLSCEQNLNHDAMYWYRQDPGQGLRLIYYSQIVNDFQKGDIAEGYSVSREKKESFPLTVTSAQKNPTAFYLCASSIGTGFYEQYFGPGTRLTVT.

V is TRBV3-1 and J is TRBJ1-1; D ambiguous. V was trimmed by 1 base and J by 0 bases, leaving 9 bases between them. The CDR3 runs 15 residues. Germline lookup yields CDR1 LGHDT and CDR2 YNNKEL (reference sequence). CDR3 nucleotide sequence: TGTGCCAGCAGCCAAGCTACCACACTGAACACTGAAGCTTTCTTT. Translation: CASSQATTLNTEAFF.

This clonotype has more than one count but fewer than ten. The gene calls are TRBV7-6 and TRBJ1-2; D remains ambiguous. The germline gives CDR1 SGHVS, CDR2 FNYEAQ. This CDR3 is 15 amino acids long. Trimming stripped 7 bases from V and 0 bases from J, with 15 bases between. CDR3 region: CASTPYPGANYGYTF. DNA of the CDR3: TGTGCCAGCACCCCCTATCCGGGAGCTAACTATGGCTACACCTTC. Full variable domain (rest looked up from reference TRBV7-6 and TRBJ1-2): GAGVSQSPRYKVTKRGQDVALRCDPISGHVSLYWYRQALGQGPEFLTYFNYEAQQDKSGLPNDRFSAERPEGSISTLTIQRTEQRDSAMYRCASTPYPGANYGYTFGSGTRLTVV.

The chain carries TRBV19 and TRBJ1-3; D unclear. V lost 7 bases and J 0 bases, leaving 7 bases between the germline ends. The germline CDR1 and CDR2 sequences are LNHDA and SQIVND (reference sequence). CDR3 length: 13 amino acids. The CDR3 is CASIPASGNTIYF. CDR3 bases: TGTGCCAGTATCCCCGCCTCTGGAAACACCATATATTTT.

The V gene is TRBV19, the J gene TRBJ1-5, with 7 nucleotides matching TRBD1. V was clipped by 2 bases and J by 2 bases; unmatched bases: 3. Germline CDR1 is LNHDA and CDR2 is SQIVND (reference sequence). The CDR3 runs to 15 residues. Written as DNA, the CDR3 is TGTGCCAGTAGTATAAACAGGGGAGGCAATCAGCCCCAGCATTTT. It codes for CASSINRGGNQPQHF.

This clonotype was seen repeatedly, ten times or more. The chain couples TRBV6-1 to TRBJ1-2; no reliable D call. Germline values: CDR1 MNHNS, CDR2 SASEGT. The germline V and J ends were trimmed by 3 bases and 2 bases, with 7 bases remaining between them. The CDR3 is made up of 13 amino acids. CDR3 region: CASSEASNYGYTF. The CDR3 DNA reads as TGTGCCAGCAGTGAGGCATCCAACTATGGCTACACCTTC.

This clonotype occurred a few times. One base away lies a much larger clone, so this may be a sequencing read error. The chain is built from TRBV28 and TRBJ1-2; the D gene is possibly TRBD1 (5 bases). This CDR3 is 16 amino acids long. The V end was cut by 8 bases, the J end by 3 bases, with 22 bases between. Germline V gives CDR1 MDHEN, CDR2 SYDVKM. CDR3 loop: CASSLGPASADYGYTF. The CDR3 DNA sequence: TGTGCCAGCTCTTTGGGACCAGCTTCGGCAGACTATGGCTACACCTTC.

V is TRBV24-1 and J is TRBJ2-2; 9 nucleotides line up with TRBD1. Losses at the gene ends were 4 bases for V and 3 bases for J; bases not matched to a gene: 11. This CDR3 spans 18 amino acids. Germline values: CDR1 KGHDR, CDR2 SFDVKD. This CDR3 is CATSDSDRGRIHTGELFF. The CDR3 DNA is TGTGCCACCAGTGACTCGGACAGGGGCCGCATCCACACCGGGGAGCTGTTTTTT.

The chain has TRBV25-1 and TRBJ1-1, with TRBD1 as a possible D gene (5 bases). Germline CDR1 reads MGHDK; CDR2 reads SYGVNS. The CDR3 loop spans 17 amino acids. V was shortened by 4 bases and J by 2 bases, with 20 bases between the two germline ends. Written as DNA, the CDR3 is TGTGCCAGCAGTGGCCAACAGGTTCTCGCCAAAAACACTGAAGCTTTCTTT. Translated: CASSGQQVLAKNTEAFF.

This clonotype was seen ten or more times. V gene TRBV28 combines with J gene TRBJ1-2, with D unresolved. The CDR3 length is 12 residues. CDR1 and CDR2 from the germline V gene are MDHEN and SYDVKM. CDR3 nucleotide sequence: TGTGCAGCGTCAGCGGATACCTATGGCTACACCTTC. Its translation: CAASADTYGYTF.

The chain joins TRBV5-6 to TRBJ2-7; the D gene is possibly TRBD1 (6 bases). In germline, CDR1 is SGHDT, CDR2 YYEEEE. The CDR3 is 17 residues long. V lost 2 bases and J 0 bases, leaving 18 bases between the germline ends. DNA for the CDR3: TGTGCCAGCAGCTTAGGTCCGGCAGTGGACAGCTCCTACGAGCAGTACTTC. It specifies CASSLGPAVDSSYEQYF.

A remark on this clonotype: At one end the junction does not follow the germline gene, possibly because of a read error. The chain carries TRBV7-3 and TRBJ2-7, with D possibly matching TRBD2 (6 bases). Germline loops: CDR1 SGHTA, CDR2 FQGTGA. CDR3 length equals 16 residues. CDR3 loop: CASSQVIGGTEYEQYF. DNA for the CDR3: TGCGCCAGCAGCCAAGTTATTGGGGGGACGGAGTACGAGCAGTACTTC. Using reference TRBV7-3 and TRBJ2-7 for the parts outside the CDR3, the full variable domain is GAGVSQTPSNKVTEKGKYVELRCDPISGHTALYWYRQSLGQGPEFLIYFQGTGAADDSGLPNDRFFAVRPEGSVSTLKIQRTERGDSAVYLCASSQVIGGTEYEQYFGPGTRLTVT.

This clonotype was observed at least ten times. This chain joins TRBV7-6 and TRBJ2-7, with D possibly TRBD1 on 5 matching bases. V lost 1 base to trimming and J lost 4 bases, with 11 bases between them. In germline, CDR1 is SGHVS, CDR2 FNYEAQ. This CDR3 has 14 residues. The CDR3 region is CASSLDAGKYEQYF. CDR3 nucleotides: TGTGCCAGCAGCTTAGACGCAGGGAAGTACGAGCAGTACTTC.

The chain combines TRBV29-1 with TRBJ2-2, with D possibly TRBD2 on 6 matching bases. This CDR3 has 14 residues. Germline CDR1 and CDR2: SQVTM and ANQGSEA. With 4 bases removed from V and 4 bases from J, the gap between germline ends came to 13 bases. The CDR3 loop reads CSVAAGKRTGELFF. The DNA for the CDR3 is TGCAGCGTTGCTGCGGGGAAACGCACCGGGGAGCTGTTTTTT.